Shown below are 28 T cell receptor beta chains from a single sample sequenced in a study of control samples from healthy donors and cancer patients. This table comes from immunoSEQ multiplex PCR, and its TCRdb copy is limited to in-frame clones, with some not included. The data contain around 140,000 clones, around 90% of them seen just once; the ten biggest clones take up about 7.1%. Sequenced input: blood. The receptor set was obtained from a man younger than 35 in good health.

This chain's CDR3 is CATSRDPPGLAGQTGELFF. CDR3 bases: TGTGCCACCAGCAGAGACCCCCCGGGACTAGCGGGGCAAACCGGGGAGCTGTTTTTT. The V and J genes are TRBV15 and TRBJ2-2, with 13 bases aligning to TRBD2. Germline V gene sequence: CDR1 LNHNV, CDR2 YYDKDF (reference sequence). Trimming at V came to 0 bases and at J to 5 bases, leaving 9 bases not matched to a gene. The CDR3 is made up of 19 amino acids.

The CDR3 DNA reads TGTGCCAGCAGCCTTACTAGCGGGGGGATGACAGATACGCAGTATTTT. Translating gives CASSLTSGGMTDTQYF. The V call is TRBV7-3, the J call TRBJ2-3; TRBD2 aligns across 12 bases. Germline trimming cut 5 bases from V and 3 bases from J; bases unmatched to any gene: 6. This CDR3 is built from 16 residues. CDR1 and CDR2 (germline): SGHTA, FQGTGA.

The V gene is TRBV19, the J gene TRBJ1-4; D not certain. Germline V gives CDR1 LNHDA, CDR2 SQIVND (reference sequence). Trimming removed 5 bases at V and 5 bases at J, with 12 bases between. CDR3 length: 14 amino acids. As DNA, the CDR3 is TGTGCCAGTAGTTGGACGGCGGGCAATGAAAAACTGTTTTTT. It codes for CASSWTAGNEKLFF.

This chain uses TRBV24-1 with TRBJ2-7; TRBD1 aligns across 7 bases. CDR3 length: 16 amino acids. J lost 0 bases, V lost 2 bases, and 6 bases had no gene match. Germline CDR1 KGHDR, CDR2 SFDVKD. The CDR3 DNA follows: TGTGCCACCAGTGATTCTGGACAGGCTAGCTCCTACGAGCAGTACTTC. It yields the protein CATSDSGQASSYEQYF.

V is TRBV19 and J is TRBJ2-6; 9 bases are shared with TRBD1. This CDR3 comprises 19 residues. The germline gives CDR1 LNHDA, CDR2 SQIVND (reference sequence). The ends lost 5 bases at V and 1 base at J; junction bases unmatched: 12. The CDR3, as DNA: TGTGCCAGTAGTCCGACACCGGGACAGGGTTTGTCTGGGGCCAACGTCCTGACTTTC. This gives the protein CASSPTPGQGLSGANVLTF.

The chain employs TRBV4-1 and TRBJ1-4, with D tentatively TRBD1 (6 bases). The germline V gene encodes CDR1 MGHRA and CDR2 YSYEKL. Trimming removed 1 base from V and 7 bases from J, with 13 bases in between. This CDR3 is 15 amino acids long. CDR3 bases: TGCGCCAGCAGCCAAGTTGGGGGCCCGGGTGAAAAACTGTTTTTT. Amino acid sequence: CASSQVGGPGEKLFF.

This sequence joins TRBV2 and TRBJ1-1; D is ambiguous. Germline V lookup: CDR1 SNHLY, CDR2 FYNNEI. V was trimmed by 6 bases and J by 4 bases, leaving 12 bases between them. The CDR3 runs 13 residues. The CDR3 region has the DNA TGTGCCAGCAGGGAACAAGAAAGCACTGAAGCTTTCTTT. It translates to CASREQESTEAFF.

CDR3: CASSPRQAATNEKLFF. For the CDR3, the DNA is TGTGCCAGCTCACCGAGACAGGCGGCAACTAATGAAAAACTGTTTTTT. The genes are TRBV18 and TRBJ1-4; D might be TRBD1 (6 bases). V dropped 3 bases and J dropped 0 bases, with 11 bases sitting between them. Germline assignment: CDR1 KGHSH and CDR2 LQKENI. The CDR3 contains 16 residues.

V is TRBV5-3 and J is TRBJ2-1; D might be TRBD1 (5 bases). TRBV5-3 is given ORF status, its function remaining uncertain. The CDR3 covers 17 residues. V was cut by 1 base and J by 0 bases, with 14 bases left in between. CDR3 sequence (DNA): TGTGCCAGAAGCTTGAGGGGCAGACAATTCTCCTACAATGAGCAGTTCTTC. Translation: CARSLRGRQFSYNEQFF.

Note on this clone: Relative to the germline gene, one junction end is altered; a read error may explain this. The J gene is TRBJ1-2, the V gene TRBV3-1 (or the pseudogene TRBV3-2); 10 bases map to TRBD1. Looked up from germline, CDR1 is LGHDT and CDR2 is YNNKEL (reference sequence). The CDR3 contains 15 residues. CDR3 sequence: CASTQGRQGAYGYTF. The CDR3 region has the DNA TGTGCCAGCACCCAAGGTCGACAGGGGGCCTATGGCTACACCTTC.

The rearrangement joins TRBV7-8 to TRBJ1-5, with a possible D match to TRBD1 (6 bases). The CDR3 spans 14 residues. Trimming pared 3 bases from V and 5 bases from J, leaving 11 bases between. Germline values: CDR1 SGHVS, CDR2 FQNEAQ. The CDR3 reads CASSFSYRDQPQHF. The DNA of the CDR3 is TGTGCCAGCAGCTTTAGTTACAGGGATCAGCCCCAGCATTTT.

V and J are TRBV9 and TRBJ1-5, with unresolved D. Trimming removed 0 bases at V and 1 base at J, with 8 bases between. The CDR3 is made up of 15 amino acids. From germline, CDR1 is SGDLS and CDR2 YYNGEE. The CDR3 here is CASSVDGESNQPQHF. Written as DNA, the CDR3 is TGTGCCAGCAGCGTAGATGGAGAGAGCAATCAGCCCCAGCATTTT. Looking up the rest from reference TRBV9 and TRBJ1-5 gives the full variable domain: DSGVTQTPKHLITATGQRVTLRCSPRSGDLSVYWYQQSLDQGLQFLIQYYNGEERAKGNILERFSAQQFPDLHSELNLSSLELGDSALYFCASSVDGESNQPQHFGDGTRLSIL.

The rearrangement links TRBV6-4 to TRBJ1-1; D possibly corresponds to TRBD1 (5 bases). V was shortened by 4 bases and J by 4 bases, with 13 bases between the two germline ends. The CDR3 sequence is 14 residues long. Looked up from germline, CDR1 is MRHNA and CDR2 is SNTAGT. CDR3 protein: CASSAFGGGTEAFF. In DNA form, the CDR3 reads TGTGCCAGCAGTGCCTTCGGGGGAGGCACTGAAGCTTTCTTT.

The rearrangement joins TRBV25-1 to TRBJ1-2; 9 nucleotides align to TRBD1. J gave up 7 bases and V 8 bases, and 14 bases lay outside the gene matches. Germline V lookup: CDR1 MGHDK, CDR2 SYGVNS. This CDR3 is built from 15 residues. For the CDR3, the DNA is TGTGCCAGCGCGGGACAGGGAATTGGAGTTAGTGGCTACACCTTC. Translating gives CASAGQGIGVSGYTF.

V gene TRBV21-1 combines with J gene TRBJ1-2; TRBD1 is the table's D call and was not checked against the DNA. TRBV21-1 is a recognized pseudogene. This CDR3 has 12 amino acids. The CDR3 spells CASSNRPYGYTF. The CDR3 coding sequence is TGTGCCAGCAGTAACAGACCGTATGGCTACACCTTC.

This clone was detected once. The V gene is TRBV7-6, the J gene TRBJ1-1; D is uncertain. Germline CDR1 reads SGHVS; CDR2 reads FNYEAQ. CDR3 length equals 13 residues. The V and J ends lost 2 bases and 1 base respectively, with 5 bases between them. The CDR3 sequence is CASSLHRNTEAFF. In nucleotides, the CDR3 is TGTGCCAGCAGCTTACACCGGAACACTGAAGCTTTCTTT.

The rearrangement uses TRBV5-6 and TRBJ2-7, with 8 bases aligning to TRBD1. Looked up from germline, CDR1 is SGHDT and CDR2 is YYEEEE. There are 15 residues in the CDR3. The J segment lost 3 bases and the V segment lost 4 bases, leaving 9 bases of the junction unmatched. This chain's CDR3 is CASSPDRAQIYEQYF. DNA of the CDR3: TGTGCCAGCAGCCCGGACAGGGCTCAAATCTACGAGCAGTACTTC.

The chain couples TRBV5-1 to TRBJ2-1; 7 bases map to TRBD1. The CDR3 is 14 amino acids. V lost 4 bases to trimming and J lost 1 base; unmatched junction nucleotides: 2. The germline V gene has CDR1 SGHRS and CDR2 YFSETQ. The CDR3 DNA reads as TGCGCCAGCAGCCAGGGGGATTCCTACAATGAGCAGTTCTTC. The encoded protein is CASSQGDSYNEQFF.

The rearrangement uses TRBV3-1 (or the pseudogene TRBV3-2) and TRBJ1-6; 7 nucleotides line up with TRBD1. Losses at the gene ends were 1 base for V and 10 bases for J; bases not matched to a gene: 10. Germline CDR1 and CDR2: LGHDT and YNNKEL (reference sequence). This CDR3 contains 16 residues. The CDR3 DNA follows: TGTGCCAGCAGCCAAGCGCAAGGGGGCGCAGGATCACCCCTCCACTTT. Its translation: CASSQAQGGAGSPLHF.

The rearrangement joins TRBV3-1 (or the pseudogene TRBV3-2) to TRBJ1-2; possibly TRBD1 for D (5 bases). CDR1 and CDR2 (germline): LGHDT, YNNKEL (reference sequence). V gave up 1 base and J gave up 4 bases, with 10 bases separating them. This CDR3 has 14 amino acids. This chain's CDR3 is CASSQAAGSYGYTF. As DNA, the CDR3 is TGTGCCAGCAGCCAAGCTGCAGGGAGCTATGGCTACACCTTC.

The chain couples TRBV29-1 to TRBJ1-2; tentative D call: TRBD1 (6 bases). The ends were cut back, 5 bases at V and 4 bases at J, with 8 bases in the middle. Germline V gives CDR1 SQVTM, CDR2 ANQGSEA. This CDR3 contains 11 residues. CDR3 region: CSVTQGYGYTF. The CDR3, as DNA: TGCAGCGTTACACAGGGCTATGGCTACACCTTC.

The chain recombines TRBV5-1 with TRBJ2-5; 9 bases align to TRBD1. V lost 4 bases and J lost 4; bases outside the gene matches: 5. In germline, CDR1 is SGHRS, CDR2 YFSETQ. The CDR3 has 14 residues. The DNA of the CDR3 is TGCGCCAGCAGCGACACGACAGGGGGAGAGACCCAGTACTTC. This translates into CASSDTTGGETQYF.

The V call is TRBV18, the J call TRBJ2-1; D possibly corresponds to TRBD2 (8 bases). V was pared by 4 bases and J by 9 bases, with 19 bases between. The CDR3 consists of 15 residues. Germline V gene data show CDR1 as KGHSH and CDR2 as LQKENI. In nucleotides, the CDR3 is TGTGCCAGCTCACTGACTAGCGAGTCAGGGGGTGAGCAGTTCTTC. It yields the protein CASSLTSESGGEQFF.

The count of this clone is one. The chain employs TRBV5-1 and TRBJ2-5, with D perhaps matching TRBD1 (5 bases). From germline, CDR1 is SGHRS and CDR2 YFSETQ. The CDR3 spans 16 residues. Trimming removed 0 bases from V and 2 bases from J, with 14 bases in between. In nucleotides, the CDR3 is TGCGCCAGCAGCTTGGTTGTCGGGTCAGGGCAAGAGACCCAGTACTTC. This sequence encodes CASSLVVGSGQETQYF.

This sequence joins TRBV6-5 and TRBJ2-7; D remains unclear. Trimming cost V 6 bases and J 3 bases, with 6 bases left between them. Germline V CDR1 and CDR2: MNHEY, SVGAGI. CDR3 length equals 11 residues. CDR3 sequence (DNA): TGTGCCAGCAGGGGCCTCTACGAGCAGTACTTC. As protein: CASRGLYEQYF.

V is TRBV19 and J is TRBJ2-7; 9 nucleotides match TRBD1. CDR3 length: 16 amino acids. Germline V CDR1 and CDR2: LNHDA, SQIVND (reference sequence). After removal of 5 bases from V and 3 bases from J, the junction contained 11 bases not matched to a gene. The CDR3 reads CASSPRRDRVIYEQYF. In DNA form, the CDR3 reads TGTGCCAGTAGTCCTCGGAGGGACAGGGTGATCTACGAGCAGTACTTC.

The V gene is TRBV4-1, the J gene TRBJ1-2, with D hard to call. Germline values: CDR1 MGHRA, CDR2 YSYEKL. The CDR3 loop spans 13 amino acids. The V end lost 0 bases, the J end lost 8 bases, and 10 bases lay between the germline ends. CDR3 in amino acids: CASSQEWSTGYTF. The CDR3 DNA reads as TGCGCCAGCAGCCAAGAGTGGTCGACGGGCTACACCTTC.

V is TRBV18 and J is TRBJ2-3, with D unclear. The germline V gene encodes CDR1 KGHSH and CDR2 LQKENI. Trimming shortened V by 3 bases and J by 5 bases, and 9 bases separated the two germline ends. The CDR3 sequence is 13 residues long. The CDR3 here is CASSPTQQDTQYF. CDR3 DNA sequence: TGTGCCAGCTCACCTACACAGCAAGATACGCAGTATTTT.